Shown below are 30 T cell receptor beta chains from a single sample sequenced in a study of spatial heterogeneity in lung cancer (dated by TCRdb to the late 2010s). Explained via the paper, the time point label denotes: sample taken at primary tumor resection. Library preparation employed 5' RACE. For sequencing, a NextSeq 500 was employed. TCRdb trimmed public reads at Q25 via fastp, called clones via MiXCR and kept in-frame beta chains. Here each entry gathers all rows of one CDR3 protein and keeps the most common genes and DNA. The sample table contains some 16,000 distinct CDR3 sequences; only one count was recorded for roughly 4% of them. Together, the top ten hold 9.5% to 10% of the sample. The sample consisted of normal lung tissue next to the tumor, taken at surgery. The receptors stem from a male donor with early-stage non-small cell lung cancer.

This clonotype was observed many times. This beta chain is a stray read from a library made for alpha chains; its abundance is not meaningful. This rearrangement joins TRBV12-3 or TRBV12-4 to TRBJ2-7; D gene uncertain. The length of the CDR3 is 14 residues. Trimming pared 6 bases from V and 2 bases from J, leaving 14 bases between. The CDR3 bases are TGTGCCAGCAGCTTATCCTCACGGCCCTACGAGCAGTACTTC. Translating gives CASSLSSRPYEQYF.

This clonotype was seen repeatedly, ten times or more. In a library made to pick up alpha chains, this beta chain is a stray read with a size that means little. The chain has TRBV12-3 or TRBV12-4 and TRBJ1-3; D perhaps matches TRBD1 (6 bases). V was trimmed by 2 bases and J by 4 bases, leaving 18 bases between them. CDR3 length: 17 residues. DNA for the CDR3: TGTGCCAGCAGTTTAAGTTTAGTGGGGGCGCCCGGAAACACCATATATTTT. It encodes CASSLSLVGAPGNTIYF.

This clonotype has at least ten counts. Being off target in a library aimed at alpha chains, this beta chain has a size of little meaning. This rearrangement joins TRBV7-2 to TRBJ2-4; TRBD2 might be the D (5 bases). V was trimmed by 4 bases and J by 3 bases, leaving 16 bases between them. This CDR3 contains 16 residues. CDR1 is SGHTA, CDR2 FQGNSA, per germline. The CDR3 DNA is TGTGCCAGCAGCTATACAGTCGGGGTGGGCAAAAACATTCAGTACTTC. It specifies CASSYTVGVGKNIQYF.

The sample holds many counts of this clonotype. The library was prepared for alpha chains; this beta chain is a stray read, so its frequency means little. This chain links TRBV15 with TRBJ2-6, with D perhaps matching TRBD1 (5 bases). The CDR3 loop spans 17 amino acids. The V gene's germline CDR1 is LNHNV and CDR2 YYDKDF (reference sequence). V was shortened by 4 bases and J by 2 bases, with 15 bases between the two germline ends. CDR3 protein: CATSNSPTVPGANVLTF. The CDR3 bases are TGTGCCACCAGCAACAGCCCGACAGTACCTGGGGCCAACGTCCTGACTTTC.

This clonotype showed up many times. Because this beta chain is a stray read in a library intended to capture alpha chains, its abundance should not be given much weight. The chain links TRBV5-1 to TRBJ1-1, with a tentative D call TRBD1 (6 bases). The CDR3 covers 15 residues. Germline assignment: CDR1 SGHRS and CDR2 YFSETQ. V shed 4 bases and J shed 2 bases, with 15 bases lying between them. The CDR3 nucleotides read TGCGCCAGCAGCGAGTGGGCCAGGGGCAACACTGAAGCTTTCTTT. The encoded protein is CASSEWARGNTEAFF.

This clonotype is labeled as medium-sized. This beta chain slipped into a library made for alpha chains as a stray read, so its size is not meaningful. This chain links TRBV11-2 with TRBJ2-6; D not certain. Germline assignment: CDR1 SGHAT and CDR2 FQNNGV. V dropped 2 bases and J dropped 4 bases, with 9 bases sitting between them. CDR3 length: 15 residues. The CDR3 DNA reads as TGTGCCAGCAGCTTAATAAGGTCAGGGGCCAACGTCCTGACTTTC. As protein: CASSLIRSGANVLTF.

This clonotype was counted many times. This beta chain is a stray sequence in a library constructed for alpha chains; its clone size is not meaningful. The V call is TRBV12-3 or TRBV12-4, the J call TRBJ1-2; unclear D gene. The CDR3 is 12 amino acids. Trimming took 3 bases from V and 8 from J, leaving 10 bases between them. The CDR3 nucleotides are TGTGCCAGCAGTTTCCCCAGGACGGGCTACACCTTC. Translated, it gives CASSFPRTGYTF.

This clonotype was counted ten times or more. This beta chain is an off-target read within a library intended for alpha chains, so its frequency means little. V is TRBV6-2 or TRBV6-3 and J is TRBJ1-2; D is unresolved. V shed 6 bases and J shed 4 bases, with 9 bases lying between them. The germline gives CDR1 MNHEY, CDR2 SVGEGT. The CDR3 covers 12 residues. The CDR3 protein is CASSPPAYGYTF. The DNA of the CDR3 is TGTGCCAGCAGCCCCCCAGCCTATGGCTACACCTTC.

This clonotype came up many times. The library was prepared for alpha chains; this beta chain is a stray read, so its frequency means little. The CDR3 nucleotides read TGTGCCAGCAGCCAAGGAGGGACAGCTCAATACGAGCAGTACTTC. Translated, it gives CASSQGGTAQYEQYF. This chain connects TRBV11-2 to TRBJ2-7; weak D call: TRBD1 (7 bases). V was cut by 5 bases and J by 4 bases, with 18 bases left in between. Germline CDR1 reads SGHAT; CDR2 reads FQNNGV. The CDR3 spans 15 residues.

This clonotype has at least ten counts. A library prepared for alpha chains yielded this beta chain as an off-target read; its size is of little meaning. CDR3 nucleotide sequence: TGTGCCAGCACGAGGGTATTCGGTGAAAAACTGTTTTTT. This gives the protein CASTRVFGEKLFF. The chain is built from TRBV19 and TRBJ1-4; no firm D call. The CDR3 spans 13 residues. The V end lost 9 bases, the J end lost 7 bases, and 15 bases lay between the germline ends. CDR1 is LNHDA, CDR2 SQIVND, per germline (reference sequence).

Many counts were recorded for this clonotype. Found in a library prepared for alpha chains, this beta chain is an off-target read, and its abundance has little meaning. The rearrangement links TRBV2 to TRBJ2-3; possible D gene TRBD1, 6 bases. CDR1 is SNHLY, CDR2 FYNNEI, per germline. This CDR3 region has 12 residues. With 4 bases removed from V and 5 bases from J, the gap between germline ends came to 7 bases. The CDR3 sequence is CASSVGGDTQYF. CDR3 DNA: TGTGCCAGCAGTGTAGGGGGAGATACGCAGTATTTT.

This clonotype has ten or more counts. The library was prepared for alpha chains; this beta chain is a stray read, so its frequency means little. The V gene is TRBV20-1, the J gene TRBJ1-2; no clear D gene. V was pared by 8 bases and J by 5 bases, with 18 bases between. The germline V gene has CDR1 DFQATT and CDR2 SNEGSKA (reference sequence). The CDR3 is 13 residues long. The chain's CDR3 is CSPTQDGTYGYTF. CDR3 DNA sequence: TGCAGTCCGACTCAGGACGGAACTTATGGCTACACCTTC.

To note about this clonotype: Within a library made for alpha chains, this beta chain is off target, and its count is uninformative. This sequence joins TRBV28 and TRBJ1-1, with D perhaps matching TRBD1 (6 bases). The CDR3 runs 13 residues. From germline, CDR1 is MDHEN and CDR2 SYDVKM. The V gene lost 6 bases and the J gene lost 4 bases, with 12 bases spanning the gap. The CDR3 DNA sequence: TGTGCCAGCAGGAGGGGGGTGGCCACTGAAGCTTTCTTT. Protein sequence: CASRRGVATEAFF.

This clonotype was detected many times. For a library built for alpha chains, this beta chain is a stray read; little rests on its size. The chain combines TRBV10-2 with TRBJ2-5, with D uncertain. V lost 5 bases and J 5 bases, leaving 15 bases between the germline ends. The CDR3 covers 14 residues. CDR1 is WSHSY, CDR2 SAAADI, per germline. As DNA, the CDR3 is TGCGCCAGCAGTTTGTCAGTTTCCCTGGAGACCCAGTACTTC. The encoded protein is CASSLSVSLETQYF.

This clonotype was counted many times. This beta chain slipped into a library made for alpha chains as a stray read, so its size is not meaningful. The chain uses TRBV12-3 or TRBV12-4 and TRBJ1-2, with D unclear. The CDR3 spans 14 residues. The V end lost 5 bases, the J end lost 4 bases, and 14 bases lay between the germline ends. For the CDR3, the DNA is TGTGCCAGCAGTCCCGTTGGGTATAGCTATGGCTACACCTTC. Its protein is CASSPVGYSYGYTF.

This clonotype was detected many times. This beta chain was picked up by a library intended for alpha chains and is off target, so its count carries little meaning. The chain recombines TRBV11-2 with TRBJ2-7; D gene unclear. Germline lookup yields CDR1 SGHAT and CDR2 FQNNGV. Trimming cost V 1 base and J 7 bases, with 8 bases left between them. The CDR3 sequence is 12 residues long. The CDR3 sequence is CASSLGPGEQYF. CDR3 coding DNA: TGTGCCAGCAGCTTAGGTCCTGGGGAGCAGTACTTC. Variable domain in full (rest from reference TRBV11-2 and TRBJ2-7): EAGVAQSPRYKIIEKRQSVAFWCNPISGHATLYWYQQILGQGPKLLIQFQNNGVVDDSQLPKDRFSAERLKGVDSTLKIQPAKLEDSAVYLCASSLGPGEQYFGPGTRLTVT.

This clonotype was picked up a small number of times. This beta chain slipped into a library made for alpha chains as a stray read, so its size is not meaningful. This chain connects TRBV2 to TRBJ1-5; D possibly corresponds to TRBD1 (6 bases). The CDR3 covers 16 residues. The germline V gene has CDR1 SNHLY and CDR2 FYNNEI. V lost 6 bases, J lost 7 bases, and 22 bases lay in between. CDR3 in amino acids: CASRARPTGSGQPQHF. The DNA of the CDR3 is TGTGCCAGCAGGGCCCGGCCTACAGGGTCGGGACAGCCCCAGCATTTT.

By frequency in the sample, this clonotype is medium-sized. This beta chain is a stray sequence in a library constructed for alpha chains; its clone size is not meaningful. This sequence joins TRBV29-1 and TRBJ1-1; possibly TRBD1 for D (5 bases). Germline CDR1 is SQVTM and CDR2 is ANQGSEA. V was cut by 4 bases and J by 8 bases, with 14 bases left in between. The CDR3 length is 12 residues. The CDR3 coding sequence is TGCAGCGTTGTCCTCTGGGGGGAGGAAGCTTTCTTT. Its translation: CSVVLWGEEAFF.

This clonotype has at least ten counts. Found in a library prepared for alpha chains, this beta chain is an off-target read, and its abundance has little meaning. This chain uses TRBV4-2 with TRBJ2-5, with a tentative D call TRBD1 (6 bases). The CDR3 length is 14 residues. The germline gives CDR1 LGHNA, CDR2 YNFKEQ. With 5 bases removed from V and 3 bases from J, the gap between germline ends came to 13 bases. The DNA for the CDR3 is TGTGCCAGCAGCGGAGGACAGTACAAAGAGACCCAGTACTTC. It codes for CASSGGQYKETQYF.

This clonotype occurred many times. Because this beta chain is a stray read in a library intended to capture alpha chains, its abundance should not be given much weight. V usage is TRBV5-1 and J usage is TRBJ2-6; D is undetermined. The CDR3 contains 16 residues. V was cut by 0 bases and J by 4 bases, with 11 bases left in between. CDR1 is SGHRS and CDR2 is YFSETQ in the germline V gene. The CDR3, as DNA: TGCGCCAGCAGCTTGGATGTGGGCACCGGGGCCAACGTCCTGACTTTC. Protein: CASSLDVGTGANVLTF.

In its sample, this clonotype was seen many times. The size of this beta chain means little, since it is a stray read in a library made for alpha chains. The CDR3 protein is CASSIDLGSGTEAFF. CDR3 in DNA: TGTGCCAGTAGTATAGATCTTGGGTCCGGAACTGAAGCTTTCTTT. This chain joins TRBV19 and TRBJ1-1; no firm D call. This CDR3 comprises 15 residues. The germline gives CDR1 LNHDA, CDR2 SQIVND (reference sequence). Between the trimmed V and J ends, which lost 0 bases and 5 bases, there was a span of 13 bases.

This clonotype was counted ten times or more. As an off-target read in a library built for alpha chains, this beta chain has a frequency of little significance. The CDR3 sequence is CASSQWGENSPLHF. Here the CDR3 DNA reads TGTGCCAGCAGCCAATGGGGGGAGAATTCACCCCTCCACTTT. The rearrangement links TRBV3-1 to TRBJ1-6, with TRBD1 as a possible D gene (5 bases). The germline V gene encodes CDR1 LGHDT and CDR2 YNNKEL (reference sequence). Trimming shortened V by 2 bases and J by 7 bases, and 9 bases separated the two germline ends. The CDR3 has 14 residues.

This clonotype was counted at least ten times. Because the library targeted alpha chains, this beta chain is an off-target read whose size means little. V usage is TRBV5-1 and J usage is TRBJ1-1; TRBD1 is a possible D gene (5 bases). This CDR3 region has 12 residues. Trimming pared 3 bases from V and 6 bases from J, leaving 9 bases between. Germline CDR1 SGHRS, CDR2 YFSETQ. For the CDR3, the DNA is TGCGCCAGCAGCTACCAGGGTGCTGAAGCTTTCTTT. It is translated as CASSYQGAEAFF.

This clonotype was observed at least ten times. This beta chain was picked up by a library intended for alpha chains and is off target, so its count carries little meaning. The chain recombines TRBV20-1 with TRBJ1-2; 7 nucleotides agree with TRBD1. Germline lookup yields CDR1 DFQATT and CDR2 SNEGSKA (reference sequence). The CDR3 extends over 16 amino acids. J lost 7 bases, V lost 5 bases, and 19 bases had no gene match. The CDR3 nucleotides read TGCAGTGCTGATGGGACAGACAACTTTCCGGGTAGTGGCTACACCTTC. Protein product: CSADGTDNFPGSGYTF.

This clonotype has just a few counts. The size of this beta chain means little, since it is a stray read in a library made for alpha chains. CDR3 region: CASMAAGALSNQPQHF. In DNA, the CDR3 is TGTGCCAGTATGGCAGCAGGCGCACTGAGCAATCAGCCCCAGCATTTT. V is TRBV19 and J is TRBJ1-5, with D unclear. This CDR3 is 16 amino acids long. Trimming left V 7 bases short and J 1 base short, with 17 bases between. CDR1 is LNHDA and CDR2 is SQIVND in the germline V gene (reference sequence).

This clonotype is medium-sized by share. This beta chain appears as a stray read in a library generated for alpha chains; its size is not informative. The chain recombines TRBV25-1 with TRBJ1-4; possibly TRBD1 for D (6 bases). Looked up from germline, CDR1 is MGHDK and CDR2 is SYGVNS. The CDR3 runs 15 residues. Trimming took off 3 bases at V and 8 bases at J, with 16 bases between the two ends. CDR3 sequence reads: CASSDGRAGVEKLFF. The CDR3 DNA follows: TGTGCCAGCAGTGATGGTAGGGCAGGGGTGGAAAAACTGTTTTTT.

This clonotype was counted between two and nine times. This beta chain came through as a stray read in a library set up for alpha chains, and its size says little. V gene TRBV6-1 combines with J gene TRBJ1-4; D not resolved. V lost 5 bases to trimming and J lost 2 bases, with 9 bases between them. Germline CDR1 MNHNS, CDR2 SASEGT. This CDR3 contains 14 residues. The CDR3 coding sequence is TGTGCCAGCAGTTACCGGGAGACTAATGAAAAACTGTTTTTT. Its protein product is CASSYRETNEKLFF.

Many counts were recorded for this clonotype. Since the library was made to target alpha chains, this beta chain is a stray read and its abundance is not meaningful. The chain couples TRBV20-1 to TRBJ2-7; 7 nucleotides match TRBD1. The length of the CDR3 is 15 residues. V was pared by 0 bases and J by 3 bases, with 8 bases of the junction left unmatched. From germline, CDR1 is DFQATT and CDR2 SNEGSKA (reference sequence). DNA for the CDR3: TGCAGTGCTAGAGATTACAGGGGACCGAACTACGAGCAGTACTTC. It translates to CSARDYRGPNYEQYF.

Details on this clonotype: This beta chain lies outside the target of a library built for alpha chains; its clone size means little. The CDR3, as DNA: TGTGCCAGCAGTTTAAGGGGCAATCAGCCCCAGCATTTT. This codes for CASSLRGNQPQHF. The J gene is TRBJ1-5, the V gene TRBV12-3 or TRBV12-4; D is undetermined. The CDR3 is made up of 13 amino acids. Trimming stripped 2 bases from V and 2 bases from J, with 4 bases between.

This clonotype was seen at least ten times. For a library built for alpha chains, this beta chain is a stray read; little rests on its size. The rearrangement uses TRBV10-1 and TRBJ1-1, with no clear D. V shed 6 bases and J shed 5 bases, with 13 bases lying between them. Germline V gene sequence: CDR1 WNHNN, CDR2 SYGVQD (reference sequence). This CDR3 spans 13 amino acids. The CDR3 nucleotides are TGCGCCAGCAGCCAAACCCGGGAGACTGAAGCTTTCTTT. It translates to CASSQTRETEAFF.